The 15 T cell receptor beta chains below all came from one sample that was sequenced in a study of blood T cells in healthy people across ages. A second PCR, run for about 6 to 12 cycles, used a sample-barcoded 5' primer plus a J-beta primer mix. TCRdb analysed the 5' RACE reads with MiXCR anew, one entry per CDR3 protein. The sample shows 1.4 million or so distinct CDR3 sequences, 42% of them seen only once. The material sequenced was blood. These receptors originate from a woman aged 18-29 years in good health.

The chain couples TRBV21-1 to TRBJ2-7; whether TRBD2, the table's D call, matches the DNA was not checked. TRBV21-1 is reported as a pseudogene. The CDR3 consists of 15 residues. The CDR3 sequence: CASSPGLAKTYEQYF. For the CDR3, the DNA is TGTGCCAGCAGCCCGGGACTAGCGAAAACCTACGAGCAGTACTTC.

This chain joins TRBV27 and TRBJ2-2; D might be TRBD1 (6 bases). V was cut by 8 bases and J by 4 bases, with 14 bases left in between. Germline lookup yields CDR1 MNHEY and CDR2 SMNVEV (reference sequence). The CDR3 has 14 residues. The CDR3 nucleotides are TGTGCCAGCGGCCGGGACACCGTCACCGGGGAGCTGTTTTTT. It encodes CASGRDTVTGELFF.

The rearrangement joins TRBV6-5 to TRBJ1-3; TRBD1 is a possible D gene (6 bases). The CDR3 runs to 15 residues. The ends were cut back, 5 bases at V and 0 bases at J, with 11 bases in the middle. Germline CDR1 is MNHEY and CDR2 is SVGAGI. As DNA, the CDR3 is TGTGCCAGCAGTAGACAGGAACTCTCTGGAAACACCATATATTTT. The encoded protein is CASSRQELSGNTIYF.

The chain recombines TRBV30 with TRBJ1-1; tentatively, D is TRBD1 (6 bases). This CDR3 comprises 12 residues. CDR1 is GTSNPN, CDR2 SVGIG, per germline (reference sequence). The V gene lost 8 bases and the J gene lost 8 bases, with 18 bases spanning the gap. In DNA, the CDR3 is TGTGCCGTTAAGGGGGGGAAGGCAGAAGCTTTCTTT. It encodes CAVKGGKAEAFF.

A few counts support this clonotype. The chain employs TRBV5-5 and TRBJ1-1, with unresolved D. The CDR3 covers 13 residues. The germline gives CDR1 SGHKS, CDR2 YYEKEE (reference sequence). The V and J ends lost 1 base and 3 bases respectively, with 7 bases between them. CDR3 in DNA: TGTGCCAGCAGCTTGTTTTATTACACTGAAGCTTTCTTT. Translated: CASSLFYYTEAFF.

The chain couples TRBV6-6 to TRBJ2-7, with a weak D call TRBD2 (5 bases). Trimming removed 7 bases at V and 2 bases at J, with 12 bases between. The CDR3 sequence is 13 residues long. The germline V gene encodes CDR1 MNHNY and CDR2 SVGAGI (reference sequence). The CDR3 DNA is TGTGCCAGCAAAGAGGGCAGCCCCTACGAGCAGTACTTC. Protein sequence: CASKEGSPYEQYF.

The V gene is TRBV5-5, the J gene TRBJ2-1; D is undetermined. The germline V and J ends were trimmed by 1 base and 0 bases, with 14 bases remaining between them. Germline V lookup: CDR1 SGHKS, CDR2 YYEKEE (reference sequence). This CDR3 has 17 amino acids. The CDR3 DNA is TGTGCCAGCAGCTTGAGGTTTCTACGGAGCTCCTACAATGAGCAGTTCTTC. Protein: CASSLRFLRSSYNEQFF.

This sequence joins TRBV30 and TRBJ1-5, with D perhaps TRBD1 (6 bases). From germline, CDR1 is GTSNPN and CDR2 SVGIG (reference sequence). There are 15 residues in the CDR3. V lost 2 bases and J 3 bases, leaving 14 bases between the germline ends. CDR3 sequence reads: CAWSLRQEDNQPQHF. The CDR3 DNA is TGTGCCTGGAGTCTCCGACAGGAAGACAATCAGCCCCAGCATTTT.

V is TRBV20-1 and J is TRBJ2-1, with a tentative D call TRBD2 (6 bases). V lost 4 bases, J lost 2 bases, and 12 bases lay in between. The CDR3 is made up of 14 amino acids. Germline assignment: CDR1 DFQATT and CDR2 SNEGSKA (reference sequence). For the CDR3, the DNA is TGCAGTGCTATTTGGGACTTGGCCTACAATGAGCAGTTCTTC. It is translated as CSAIWDLAYNEQFF.

The chain recombines TRBV4-2 with TRBJ1-4, with 9 bases aligning to TRBD1. CDR3 size: 14 residues. Losses at the gene ends were 4 bases for V and 8 bases for J; bases not matched to a gene: 5. Germline lookup yields CDR1 LGHNA and CDR2 YNFKEQ. CDR3 in amino acids: CASSLRDRDEKLFF. As DNA, the CDR3 is TGTGCCAGCAGCCTACGGGACAGGGACGAAAAACTGTTTTTT.

V and J are TRBV6-5 and TRBJ2-7; 7 bases align to TRBD1. After removal of 0 bases from V and 9 bases from J, the junction contained 5 bases not matched to a gene. This CDR3 is 13 amino acids long. CDR1 MNHEY and CDR2 SVGAGI come from the germline V gene. The CDR3 DNA sequence: TGTGCCAGCAGTTACTCGGACCCAGGGGGGCAGTACTTC. Translated, it gives CASSYSDPGGQYF.

This chain uses TRBV7-9 with TRBJ2-1; unclear D gene. This CDR3 spans 16 amino acids. V was shortened by 4 bases and J by 8 bases, with 21 bases between the two germline ends. Germline V gene data show CDR1 as SEHNR and CDR2 as FQNEAQ (reference sequence). The DNA for the CDR3 is TGTGCCAGCAGCTCACCGCCCCCCCGCGCTCCCCATGAGCAGTTCTTC. Protein product: CASSSPPPRAPHEQFF.

A word on this clonotype: Compared with germline, one end of the junction differs, possibly owing to a read error. The rearrangement links TRBV10-3 to TRBJ2-1; TRBD2 matches at 11 bases. Germline V gives CDR1 ENHRY, CDR2 SYGVKD. The CDR3 has 16 residues. CDR3 coding DNA: TGTGCCATCAGTGGACGACTAGCGGGGTCCTACAATGGGCAGTTCTTC. This gives the protein CAISGRLAGSYNGQFF.

The sample holds a few counts of this clonotype. The rearrangement uses TRBV15 and TRBJ2-3; 7 bases map to TRBD2. In germline, CDR1 is LNHNV, CDR2 YYDKDF (reference sequence). J was trimmed by 6 bases and V by 2 bases; bases with no gene match: 8. The CDR3 length is 15 residues. CDR3 nucleotide sequence: TGTGCCACCAGCAGAAGTCCGGGAGGAGCGGATACGCAGTATTTT. This gives the protein CATSRSPGGADTQYF.

This clonotype was counted a few times. The J gene is TRBJ2-5, the V gene TRBV6-2 or TRBV6-3; no definite D call. The CDR3 is 17 residues long. Germline values: CDR1 MNHEY, CDR2 SVGEGT. V was shortened by 0 bases and J by 3 bases, with 17 bases between the two germline ends. Here the CDR3 DNA reads TGTGCCAGCAGTTACTCTTCTGACACCTTTTGGGAAGAGACCCAGTACTTC. Translation gives CASSYSSDTFWEETQYF.